This TCR beta chain is from a study of identical twins' blood T cells. Study summary: Twelve libraries, six alpha and six beta, gave some 52 million reads. Whole-study findings and limits: Shared CDR3 clonotype counts tracked mainly the product of cloneset sizes.

Each CDR3 protein gets one entry after TCRdb re-called the 5' RACE reads with MiXCR. The table includes around 380,000 distinct CDR3 sequences, roughly 31% detected once. Germline CDR1 DFQATT, CDR2 SNEGSKA (reference sequence). The CDR3 loop spans 12 amino acids. The ends were cut back, 2 bases at V and 8 bases at J, with 9 bases in the middle. This clonotype has only a few counts. Its antigen remains unknown. Sample: PBMCs. The sequence was collected from a woman between 18 and 55 years old in good health. This rearrangement joins TRBV20-1 to TRBJ1-4; D perhaps matches TRBD1 (5 bases). CDR3 residues: CSARLPGEKLFF. CDR3 in DNA: TGCAGTGCTAGACTGCCAGGGGAAAAACTGTTTTTT.